Following are 4 T cell receptor beta chains from one sample sequenced in a study of identical twins. TCRdb reprocessed the 5' RACE reads via MiXCR and lists one record per CDR3 protein. The sample has about 790,000 distinct CDR3 sequences, 18% seen once. These data are also associated with another study on T cells expressing NK-cell markers.

Sequenced input: PBMCs. These receptors all come from a young woman in good health.

V is TRBV20-1 and J is TRBJ2-1; 11 bases are a match to TRBD2. V shed 5 bases, J shed 6 bases, and the junction held 9 bases outside the gene matches. This CDR3 has 15 residues. Germline loops: CDR1 DFQATT, CDR2 SNEGSKA (reference sequence). CDR3 coding DNA: TGCAGTGCTTCCGGACTAGCGGGCCCGACCAATGAGCAGTTCTTC. Amino acids: CSASGLAGPTNEQFF.

This clonotype was observed a handful of times. The rearrangement joins TRBV6-5 to TRBJ2-1; TRBD2 matches at 9 bases. The CDR3 runs to 17 residues. The V and J ends lost 2 bases and 5 bases, in that order; junction bases with no gene match: 10. The germline gives CDR1 MNHEY, CDR2 SVGAGI. CDR3 amino acids: CASSYLLSGSRHNEQFF. The CDR3, as DNA: TGTGCCAGCAGTTACCTGCTTAGCGGGAGTCGTCACAATGAGCAGTTCTTC.

V and J are TRBV10-2 and TRBJ2-5, with TRBD1 identical over 8 bases. V dropped 5 bases and J dropped 5; count of bases not matched to a gene: 7. CDR1 is WSHSY and CDR2 is SAAADI in the germline V gene. The CDR3 length is 14 residues. The CDR3 is CASSKPGGLETQYF. CDR3 coding DNA: TGCGCCAGCAGTAAACCAGGGGGCTTGGAGACCCAGTACTTC.

A few counts support this clonotype. The chain is built from TRBV7-9 and TRBJ1-2; no clear D. V was pared by 1 base and J by 5 bases, with 20 bases between. This CDR3 contains 17 residues. In germline, CDR1 is SEHNR, CDR2 FQNEAQ (reference sequence). The CDR3 region is CASSLVPLRGFSYGYTF. As DNA, the CDR3 is TGTGCCAGCAGCTTAGTCCCCCTTAGAGGTTTTAGTTATGGCTACACCTTC.